This TCR beta chain emerged from a study of T cells in Graves' hyperthyroidism and ophthalmopathy. The CDR3 is made up of 15 amino acids. CDR1 and CDR2 from the germline V gene are SNHLY and FYNNEI. V gave up 6 bases and J gave up 13 bases, with 22 bases separating them. This clonotype was seen repeatedly, ten times or more. The source material, RNA transcripts, was used to amplify TCR beta CDR3 regions. First-round RT-PCR of the TCR CDR3 relied on the HTBI primer set. TCRdb independently ran MiXCR on the multiplex PCR reads; one entry per CDR3 protein. This table has about 740,000 distinct CDR3 sequences, 14% appearing once.

The receptor comes from a woman aged 18 to 35 with Graves' hyperthyroidism. The sequencing sample was made of blood. This rearrangement joins TRBV2 to TRBJ1-6; TRBD1 might be the D (5 bases). The CDR3 nucleotides read TGTGCCAGCAGGGAATACAACCAGGGCCGTGGGCCCCTCCACTTT. Translation: CASREYNQGRGPLHF.